These 13 T cell receptor beta chains share one sample of origin, sequenced in a study of neurological immune-mediated disorders. TCRdb reprocessed the 5' RACE reads with MiXCR, giving one entry per CDR3 protein. The data contain 17,000 or so distinct CDR3 sequences, approximately 12% of them singletons. Sequenced: CD8+ T cells from blood. Receptors originate from a woman between 50 and 59 years old in good health.

In its sample, this clonotype was seen many times. The chain links TRBV6-2 or TRBV6-3 to TRBJ2-3; D is undetermined. Germline V gene sequence: CDR1 MNHEY, CDR2 SVGEGT. The CDR3 extends over 14 amino acids. Trimming took 2 bases from V and 8 from J, leaving 14 bases between them. Here the CDR3 reads CASSYMRRLGTQYF. The CDR3, as DNA: TGTGCCAGCAGTTACATGCGGCGGCTCGGTACGCAGTATTTT.

In this sample, this clonotype turned up many times. The chain has TRBV10-3 and TRBJ2-7; 7 nucleotides align to TRBD1. CDR3 size: 11 residues. Germline V CDR1 and CDR2: ENHRY, SYGVKD. J lost 5 bases, V lost 11 bases, and 6 bases had no gene match. In nucleotides, the CDR3 is TGTGCCGTAAACAGGGGCGACGAGCAGTACTTC. Its protein product is CAVNRGDEQYF.

This clonotype was seen at least ten times. J is TRBJ1-5 and V is TRBV4-3; D is undetermined. This CDR3 contains 15 residues. V was clipped by 2 bases and J by 1 base, with 9 bases between them. Germline-derived CDR1 and CDR2 are LGHNA and YSLEER. The CDR3 DNA reads TGCGCCAGCAGCCAAATGGATGGGAGCAATCAGCCCCAGCATTTT. Protein: CASSQMDGSNQPQHF.

This clonotype has at least ten counts. The chain couples TRBV5-1 to TRBJ2-7; TRBD2 is a possible D gene (5 bases). CDR1 and CDR2 from the germline V gene are SGHRS and YFSETQ. With 0 bases removed from V and 3 bases from J, the gap between germline ends came to 16 bases. The CDR3 covers 16 residues. The chain's CDR3 is CASSLAIRTAGYEQYF. The CDR3 DNA follows: TGCGCCAGCAGCTTGGCCATCCGCACTGCGGGCTACGAGCAGTACTTC.

By share of the sample, this clonotype is medium-sized. The chain is built from TRBV28 and TRBJ2-7; TRBD1 or TRBD2 may be the D gene (5 bases each). CDR1 and CDR2 from the germline V gene are MDHEN and SYDVKM. Trimming took off 6 bases at V and 3 bases at J, with 15 bases between the two ends. The CDR3 has 14 residues. The CDR3 region has the DNA TGTGCCAGCAGCCTTTTGAGGGGATACTACGAGCAGTACTTC. It is translated as CASSLLRGYYEQYF. The whole variable domain, filled in from reference TRBV28 and TRBJ2-7, reads DVKVTQSSRYLVKRTGEKVFLECVQDMDHENMFWYRQDPGLGLRLIYFSYDVKMKEKGDIPEGYSVSREKKERFSLILESASTNQTSMYLCASSLLRGYYEQYFGPGTRLTVT.

This clonotype appeared many times. The chain couples TRBV28 to TRBJ1-1, with TRBD1 as a possible D gene (6 bases). The length of the CDR3 is 15 residues. Trimming shortened V by 5 bases and J by 6 bases, and 19 bases separated the two germline ends. CDR1 is MDHEN and CDR2 is SYDVKM in the germline V gene. In DNA form, the CDR3 reads TGTGCCAGCAGTGGTTCACCAGGGGTTTGGGCTGAAGCTTTCTTT. This translates into CASSGSPGVWAEAFF.

This clonotype was counted at least ten times. V and J are TRBV7-3 and TRBJ2-3, with 10 bases fitting TRBD2. Germline lookup yields CDR1 SGHTA and CDR2 FQGTGA. The CDR3 consists of 15 residues. J was trimmed by 1 base and V by 5 bases; bases with no gene match: 3. The DNA for the CDR3 is TGTGCCAGCAGCCCTCTAGCGGGGGGCACAGATACGCAGTATTTT. As protein: CASSPLAGGTDTQYF.

This clonotype has a handful of counts. This chain uses TRBV5-1 with TRBJ2-7; TRBD2 agrees at 10 bases. Germline V gives CDR1 SGHRS, CDR2 YFSETQ. The CDR3 runs to 15 residues. V gave up 4 bases and J gave up 2 bases; unmatched junction bases: 6. CDR3 nucleotide sequence: TGCGCCAGCAGCCCGGGACTAGCGTCGACCTACGAGCAGTACTTC. The encoded protein is CASSPGLASTYEQYF.

This clonotype was observed many times. This sequence joins TRBV5-1 and TRBJ2-7; no definite D call. Germline assignment: CDR1 SGHRS and CDR2 YFSETQ. Deletions cut 3 bases from V and 0 bases from J, with 10 bases between. The CDR3 loop spans 14 amino acids. As DNA, the CDR3 is TGCGCCAGCAGCTCCCCGGAGAGCTCCTACGAGCAGTACTTC. This encodes CASSSPESSYEQYF.

This clonotype was seen many times. The chain uses TRBV4-1 and TRBJ2-7; 7 bases are a match to TRBD2. Losses at the gene ends were 0 bases for V and 7 bases for J; bases not matched to a gene: 9. The germline CDR1 and CDR2 sequences are MGHRA and YSYEKL. The CDR3 spans 15 residues. Here the CDR3 reads CASSQDGEGLREQYF. Written as DNA, the CDR3 is TGCGCCAGCAGCCAAGATGGGGAGGGTTTAAGGGAGCAGTACTTC.

This clonotype appeared many times. This rearrangement joins TRBV5-1 to TRBJ1-3; D uncertain. The germline gives CDR1 SGHRS, CDR2 YFSETQ. The V end lost 4 bases, the J end lost 2 bases, and 13 bases lay between the germline ends. The CDR3 covers 15 residues. CDR3 loop: CASSPQSNAGNTIYF. DNA of the CDR3: TGCGCCAGCAGCCCTCAATCCAACGCTGGAAACACCATATATTTT.

This clonotype was counted at least ten times. J is TRBJ1-5 and V is TRBV6-9; 10 bases map to TRBD1. CDR3 length equals 20 residues. Germline V gene sequence: CDR1 MNHGY, CDR2 SVAAGI. V lost 7 bases to trimming and J lost 0 bases; unmatched junction nucleotides: 18. CDR3 protein: CASNHDFRGQGEPSNQPQHF. As DNA, the CDR3 is TGTGCCAGCAATCATGACTTTAGAGGACAGGGGGAACCTAGCAATCAGCCCCAGCATTTT.

V is TRBV7-9 and J is TRBJ1-2; TRBD1 aligns across 7 bases. The CDR3 has 15 amino acids. V was clipped by 5 bases and J by 4 bases; unmatched bases: 10. The germline gives CDR1 SEHNR, CDR2 FQNEAQ (reference sequence). CDR3 protein: CASSRSSGGLYGYTF. CDR3 coding DNA: TGTGCCAGCAGCCGTTCGTCAGGGGGGCTCTATGGCTACACCTTC.